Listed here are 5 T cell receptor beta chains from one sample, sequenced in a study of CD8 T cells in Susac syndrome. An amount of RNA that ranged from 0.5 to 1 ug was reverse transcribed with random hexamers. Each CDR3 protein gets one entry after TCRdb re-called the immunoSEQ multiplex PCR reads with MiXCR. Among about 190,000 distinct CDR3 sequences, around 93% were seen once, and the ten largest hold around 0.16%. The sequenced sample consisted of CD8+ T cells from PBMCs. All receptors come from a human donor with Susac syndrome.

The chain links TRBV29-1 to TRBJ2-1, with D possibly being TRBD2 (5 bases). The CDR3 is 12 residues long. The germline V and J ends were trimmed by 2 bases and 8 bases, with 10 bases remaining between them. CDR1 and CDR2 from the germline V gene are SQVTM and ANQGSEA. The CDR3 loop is CSVEWLADEQFF. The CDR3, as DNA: TGCAGCGTTGAATGGCTAGCCGATGAGCAGTTCTTC.

As DNA, the CDR3 is TGTGCCAGCAAAATCGGGGGAACCAGCTACGAGCAGTACTTC. Amino acid sequence: CASKIGGTSYEQYF. The genes are TRBV28 and TRBJ2-7; D possibly corresponds to TRBD2 (6 bases). Germline CDR1 is MDHEN and CDR2 is SYDVKM. The CDR3 spans 14 residues. The ends were cut back, 7 bases at V and 3 bases at J, with 16 bases in the middle. Looking up the rest from reference TRBV28 and TRBJ2-7 gives the full variable domain: DVKVTQSSRYLVKRTGEKVFLECVQDMDHENMFWYRQDPGLGLRLIYFSYDVKMKEKGDIPEGYSVSREKKERFSLILESASTNQTSMYLCASKIGGTSYEQYFGPGTRLTVT.

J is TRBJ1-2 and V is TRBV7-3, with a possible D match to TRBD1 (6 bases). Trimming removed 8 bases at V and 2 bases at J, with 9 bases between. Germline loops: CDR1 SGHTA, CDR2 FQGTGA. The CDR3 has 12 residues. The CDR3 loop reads CASGGPNYGYTF. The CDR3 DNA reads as TGTGCCAGCGGGGGCCCGAACTATGGCTACACCTTC.

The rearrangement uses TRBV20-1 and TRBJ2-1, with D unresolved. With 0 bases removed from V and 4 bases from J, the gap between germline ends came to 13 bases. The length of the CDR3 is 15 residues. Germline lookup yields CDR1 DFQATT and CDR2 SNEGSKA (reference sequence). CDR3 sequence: CSARDRTGSYNEQFF. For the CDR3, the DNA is TGCAGTGCTAGAGATCGTACGGGCAGTTACAATGAGCAGTTCTTC.

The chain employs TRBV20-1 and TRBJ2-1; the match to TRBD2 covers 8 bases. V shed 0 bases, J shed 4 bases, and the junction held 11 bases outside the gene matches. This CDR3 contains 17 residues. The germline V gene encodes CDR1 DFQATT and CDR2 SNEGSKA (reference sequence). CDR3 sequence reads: CSARDPREVAGYNEQFF. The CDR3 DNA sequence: TGCAGTGCTAGAGATCCGAGGGAGGTAGCGGGGTACAATGAGCAGTTCTTC.